Below are 15 T cell receptor beta chains sequenced from a single sample in a study of blood T cell repertoires in COVID-19. Some clones are missing from TCRdb's copy, which holds only in-frame ones; the method was immunoSEQ multiplex PCR. The sample has over 200,000 clones, less than 90% seen once. Material for sequencing was PBMCs or T cells enriched from blood (not recorded which). Receptor source: a woman in her forties or fifties in a cohort exposed to, infected with or recovered from COVID-19 (not recorded which).

The chain uses TRBV30 and TRBJ2-1; D unclear. The CDR3 consists of 14 residues. CDR1 GTSNPN and CDR2 SVGIG come from the germline V gene (reference sequence). V was trimmed by 2 bases and J by 4 bases, leaving 12 bases between them. CDR3 protein: CAWSRLTGYNEQFF. In DNA form, the CDR3 reads TGTGCCTGGAGTAGACTCACCGGGTACAATGAGCAGTTCTTC. Using reference TRBV30 and TRBJ2-1 for the parts outside the CDR3, the full variable domain is SQTIHQWPATLVQPVGSPLSLECTVEGTSNPNLYWYRQAAGRGLQLLFYSVGIGQISSEVPQNLSASRPQDRQFILSSKKLLLSDSGFYLCAWSRLTGYNEQFFGPGTRLTVL.

V usage is TRBV15 and J usage is TRBJ1-2; no clear D gene. This CDR3 comprises 15 residues. The V end was cut by 0 bases, the J end by 3 bases, with 11 bases between. The germline CDR1 and CDR2 sequences are LNHNV and YYDKDF (reference sequence). This CDR3 is CATSRDHGVHYGYTF. The CDR3 DNA is TGTGCCACCAGCAGAGATCACGGGGTTCACTATGGCTACACCTTC.

The genes are TRBV2 and TRBJ2-5; perhaps TRBD1 as D (6 bases). V gave up 7 bases and J gave up 2 bases, with 11 bases separating them. There are 13 residues in the CDR3. Germline V gene data show CDR1 as SNHLY and CDR2 as FYNNEI. The CDR3 spells CASITGRQETQYF. The CDR3 DNA is TGTGCCAGCATAACAGGGAGACAAGAGACCCAGTACTTC. The full variable domain, with the rest looked up from reference TRBV2 and TRBJ2-5, is EPEVTQTPSHQVTQMGQEVILRCVPISNHLYFYWYRQILGQKVEFLVSFYNNEISEKSEIFDDQFSVERPDGSNFTLKIRSTKLEDSAMYFCASITGRQETQYFGPGTRLLVL.

There are a few counts of this clone. This rearrangement joins TRBV5-4 to TRBJ1-1; maybe TRBD1 (5 bases). The germline V gene encodes CDR1 SGHNT and CDR2 YYREEE (reference sequence). V was cut by 2 bases and J by 5 bases, with 13 bases left in between. There are 14 residues in the CDR3. The CDR3 loop reads CASSFIREGTEAFF. DNA of the CDR3: TGTGCCAGCAGCTTTATCAGGGAAGGAACTGAAGCTTTCTTT.

This clone was observed a handful of times. The CDR3 loop reads CASRRTGTYEQYF. CDR3 coding DNA: TGCGCCAGCAGAAGGACAGGGACCTACGAGCAGTACTTC. The V call is TRBV10-2, the J call TRBJ2-7, with 8 positions matching TRBD1. Trimming removed 6 bases from V and 2 bases from J; junction bases left unmatched: 3. The CDR3 contains 13 residues. Germline CDR1 is WSHSY and CDR2 is SAAADI.

This rearrangement joins TRBV18 to TRBJ2-3; D perhaps matches TRBD1 (5 bases). Germline CDR1 is KGHSH and CDR2 is LQKENI. The V end lost 3 bases, the J end lost 4 bases, and 11 bases lay between the germline ends. The CDR3 is made up of 14 amino acids. This chain's CDR3 is CASSPSRVPDTQYF. The CDR3 nucleotides read TGTGCCAGCTCACCCTCCAGGGTTCCAGATACGCAGTATTTT. Combining the CDR3 with reference TRBV18 and TRBJ2-3 gives the whole variable domain NAGVMQNPRHLVRRRGQEARLRCSPMKGHSHVYWYRQLPEEGLKFMVYLQKENIIDESGMPKERFSAEFPKEGPSILRIQQVVRGDSAAYFCASSPSRVPDTQYFGPGTRLTVL.

This clone appeared a few times. The chain uses TRBV11-2 and TRBJ2-1; TRBD1 matches at 7 bases. V was pared by 3 bases and J by 9 bases, with 17 bases of the junction left unmatched. The CDR3 contains 17 residues. The germline gives CDR1 SGHAT, CDR2 FQNNGV. The CDR3 sequence: CASSLYRDSTFWGEQFF. For the CDR3, the DNA is TGTGCCAGCAGCTTGTACCGGGACAGTACCTTTTGGGGTGAGCAGTTCTTC.

The CDR3 DNA sequence: TGTGCCAGCTCGGGGGGACAGGGATCGCTAGCCAAAAACATTCAGTACTTC. It is translated as CASSGGQGSLAKNIQYF. The gene calls are TRBV18 and TRBJ2-4; 9 nucleotides align to TRBD1. J was trimmed by 0 bases and V by 6 bases; bases with no gene match: 9. The germline CDR1 and CDR2 sequences are KGHSH and LQKENI. The CDR3 has 17 amino acids. The full variable domain, in which reference TRBV18 and TRBJ2-4 provide the parts outside the CDR3, is NAGVMQNPRHLVRRRGQEARLRCSPMKGHSHVYWYRQLPEEGLKFMVYLQKENIIDESGMPKERFSAEFPKEGPSILRIQQVVRGDSAAYFCASSGGQGSLAKNIQYFGAGTRLSVL.

The chain couples TRBV3-1 (or the pseudogene TRBV3-2) to TRBJ1-1, with 7 nucleotides matching TRBD1. The germline gives CDR1 LGHDT, CDR2 YNNKEL (reference sequence). The CDR3 is made up of 14 amino acids. After removal of 4 bases from V and 4 bases from J, the junction contained 6 bases not matched to a gene. CDR3: CASSRRGQSTEAFF. CDR3 DNA: TGTGCCAGCAGCCGGAGGGGGCAGAGCACTGAAGCTTTCTTT.

V is TRBV5-8 and J is TRBJ1-2, with D unclear. The CDR3 totals 13 residues. Deletions cut 1 base from V and 6 bases from J, with 10 bases between. Germline CDR1 and CDR2: SGHTS and YDEGEE. The CDR3: CASSLRVEDGYTF. The CDR3 DNA reads as TGTGCCAGCAGCTTGCGAGTCGAGGATGGCTACACCTTC.

V gene TRBV3-1 (or the pseudogene TRBV3-2) combines with J gene TRBJ1-6, with TRBD1 identical over 8 bases. Trimming at V came to 1 base and at J to 9 bases, leaving 5 bases not matched to a gene. The CDR3 is 15 amino acids. Germline loops: CDR1 LGHDT, CDR2 YNNKEL (reference sequence). CDR3 in amino acids: CASSQAGQGASPLHF. Here the CDR3 DNA reads TGTGCCAGCAGCCAAGCTGGACAGGGAGCTTCACCCCTCCACTTT.

The rearrangement joins TRBV13 to TRBJ1-1; no reliable D call. The CDR3 runs 16 residues. V lost 0 bases and J 3 bases, leaving 14 bases between the germline ends. The germline V gene encodes CDR1 PRHDT and CDR2 FYEKMQ (reference sequence). DNA of the CDR3: TGTGCCAGCAGCTTAGGGGGCCCCTCGCGGGACACTGAAGCTTTCTTT. It specifies CASSLGGPSRDTEAFF.

The chain combines TRBV7-8 with TRBJ1-2; tentative D call: TRBD1 (6 bases). V lost 4 bases and J 6 bases, leaving 15 bases between the germline ends. From germline, CDR1 is SGHVS and CDR2 FQNEAQ. The CDR3 length is 14 residues. CDR3: CASSSRGGSDGYTF. The CDR3 nucleotides are TGTGCCAGCAGCTCTAGGGGGGGATCGGATGGCTACACCTTC.

The V and J genes are TRBV18 and TRBJ2-7; 9 nucleotides align to TRBD1. V lost 5 bases, J lost 5 bases, and 4 bases stayed unmatched. Germline CDR1 and CDR2: KGHSH and LQKENI. This CDR3 has 13 amino acids. CDR3 loop: CASSTRTGDEQYF. The CDR3 nucleotides read TGTGCCAGCTCAACCAGGACAGGGGACGAGCAGTACTTC.

The gene calls are TRBV12-3 or TRBV12-4 and TRBJ2-1, with TRBD1 identical over 7 bases. The CDR3 runs 13 residues. The V and J ends lost 3 bases and 10 bases, in that order; junction bases with no gene match: 6. The CDR3 DNA sequence: TGTGCCAGCAGTTTGGACAGGCGCCCCGAGCAGTTCTTC. Translation: CASSLDRRPEQFF.